Presented here are 4 T cell receptor beta chains from one specimen sequenced in a study of T cells in Graves' hyperthyroidism and ophthalmopathy. TCR beta CDR3 regions were amplified from RNA. TCR CDR3 underwent first-round RT-PCR with the HTBI primer set. MiXCR, run by TCRdb on the multiplex PCR reads, gives a single entry per CDR3 protein. The table includes a few hundred thousand distinct CDR3 sequences, roughly a sixth detected once. Sequencing used blood. The origin of the receptors is a woman in her thirties or forties with Graves' ophthalmopathy.

This clonotype came up a few times. V is TRBV6-1 and J is TRBJ2-7, with no clear D. The length of the CDR3 is 12 residues. Trimming pared 11 bases from V and 5 bases from J, leaving 16 bases between. The germline CDR1 and CDR2 sequences are MNHNS and SASEGT. CDR3 coding DNA: TGTGCCTCGTACACCACTCCGGACGAGCAGTACTTC. Protein sequence: CASYTTPDEQYF.

This clonotype was seen a few times. This chain connects TRBV20-1 to TRBJ2-2; D possibly corresponds to TRBD2 (8 bases). Germline-derived CDR1 and CDR2 are DFQATT and SNEGSKA (reference sequence). The CDR3 has 18 amino acids. The germline V and J ends were trimmed by 3 bases and 1 base, with 21 bases remaining between them. The CDR3: CSASRGGGGEWNTGELFF. The CDR3 DNA reads as TGCAGTGCTAGCCGGGGGGGAGGGGGCGAATGGAACACCGGGGAGCTGTTTTTT.

Ten or more counts support this clonotype. This chain connects TRBV28 to TRBJ2-1; 14 bases are shared with TRBD2. Trimming removed 5 bases from V and 9 bases from J; junction bases left unmatched: 6. This CDR3 region has 15 residues. Germline V CDR1 and CDR2: MDHEN, SYDVKM. CDR3: CASSRLAGGRTEQFF. The CDR3 DNA reads as TGTGCCAGCAGTCGACTAGCGGGAGGGCGCACTGAGCAGTTCTTC.

This clonotype was seen repeatedly, ten times or more. The gene calls are TRBV6-1 and TRBJ2-5; D perhaps matches TRBD1 (6 bases). From germline, CDR1 is MNHNS and CDR2 SASEGT. V dropped 6 bases and J dropped 2 bases, with 13 bases sitting between them. CDR3 length equals 14 residues. The CDR3 spells CASSHDRRQETQYF. For the CDR3, the DNA is TGTGCCAGCAGCCATGACAGGAGGCAAGAGACCCAGTACTTC.